Presented here are 23 T cell receptor beta chains from one specimen sequenced in a study of cytomegalovirus exposure and HLA in healthy donors. In the PCR, 60 Vbeta and 13 Jbeta primers were used. Method: immunoSEQ multiplex PCR; TCRdb's copy keeps in-frame clones and lacks some. This sample has roughly 100,000 clones, with roughly four fifths found just once. Specimen: PBMCs. These receptors all come from a woman in her fifties or sixties in good health and CMV-seropositive.

The sample holds a few counts of this clone. V usage is TRBV6-5 and J usage is TRBJ2-4; TRBD2 matches 10 bases. The CDR3 extends over 13 amino acids. The germline CDR1 and CDR2 sequences are MNHEY and SVGAGI. Losses at the gene ends were 6 bases for V and 11 bases for J; bases not matched to a gene: 7. Here the CDR3 reads CASSPGLAKVQYF. CDR3 nucleotides: TGTGCCAGCAGCCCGGGACTAGCGAAGGTTCAGTACTTC.

This sequence joins TRBV5-7 and TRBJ2-7; TRBD1 matches 8 bases. TRBV5-7 belongs to the ORF category, with a function that is uncertain. The CDR3 extends over 13 amino acids. With 4 bases clipped from V and 5 bases from J, the junction kept 5 bases outside the gene matches. CDR3 sequence (DNA): TGTGCCAGCAGCACCCGGGACAGGCACGAGCAGTACTTC. Translated, it gives CASSTRDRHEQYF.

This clone was recorded only once. This chain joins TRBV7-9 and TRBJ1-2, with 9 positions matching TRBD1. Germline lookup yields CDR1 SEHNR and CDR2 FQNEAQ (reference sequence). The CDR3 runs to 16 residues. Trimming cost V 5 bases and J 4 bases; bases outside gene matches: 11. The CDR3 spells CASSPTPGQGSYGYTF. CDR3 coding DNA: TGTGCCAGCAGCCCGACGCCGGGACAGGGATCCTATGGCTACACCTTC.

The chain joins TRBV30 to TRBJ1-2; D unclear. With 0 bases removed from V and 2 bases from J, the gap between germline ends came to 13 bases. This CDR3 contains 15 residues. The germline V gene has CDR1 GTSNPN and CDR2 SVGIG (reference sequence). The DNA for the CDR3 is TGTGCCTGGAGTGTACAGAGTTGGGTGAACTATGGCTACACCTTC. Protein sequence: CAWSVQSWVNYGYTF.

The rearrangement joins TRBV10-3 to TRBJ1-1, with D uncertain. Trimming shortened V by 3 bases and J by 3 bases, and 11 bases separated the two germline ends. There are 14 residues in the CDR3. Germline CDR1 is ENHRY and CDR2 is SYGVKD. The CDR3 is CAISEGGRDTEAFF. In nucleotides, the CDR3 is TGTGCCATCAGTGAAGGCGGGCGGGACACTGAAGCTTTCTTT.

V gene TRBV28 combines with J gene TRBJ1-5; TRBD1 is a possible D gene (6 bases). CDR1 and CDR2 (germline): MDHEN, SYDVKM. The CDR3 runs to 14 residues. The V end lost 5 bases, the J end lost 1 base, and 9 bases lay between the germline ends. This CDR3 is CASSRGGSNQPQHF. The CDR3 DNA sequence: TGTGCCAGCAGTAGGGGGGGAAGCAATCAGCCCCAGCATTTT. The full variable domain, its missing parts supplied by reference TRBV28 and TRBJ1-5, is DVKVTQSSRYLVKRTGEKVFLECVQDMDHENMFWYRQDPGLGLRLIYFSYDVKMKEKGDIPEGYSVSREKKERFSLILESASTNQTSMYLCASSRGGSNQPQHFGDGTRLSIL.

The rearrangement uses TRBV6-1 and TRBJ2-7; the match to TRBD2 covers 8 bases. Looked up from germline, CDR1 is MNHNS and CDR2 is SASEGT. This CDR3 spans 14 amino acids. J was trimmed by 1 base and V by 8 bases; bases with no gene match: 7. The CDR3 loop is CASLGVAGSYEQYF. Here the CDR3 DNA reads TGTGCCAGCCTTGGGGTAGCGGGATCCTACGAGCAGTACTTC.

The chain has TRBV19 and TRBJ1-2; perhaps TRBD1 as D (5 bases). Germline CDR1 and CDR2: LNHDA and SQIVND (reference sequence). V was clipped by 3 bases and J by 8 bases, with 22 bases between them. The CDR3 spans 16 residues. CDR3 in amino acids: CASSILGVESLGGYTF. The CDR3 DNA reads TGTGCCAGTAGTATTCTAGGGGTGGAATCGCTCGGGGGCTACACCTTC.

The chain recombines TRBV7-9 with TRBJ2-7; D is unclear. CDR3 length: 15 residues. CDR1 SEHNR and CDR2 FQNEAQ come from the germline V gene (reference sequence). V was pared by 5 bases and J by 2 bases, with 16 bases between. This chain's CDR3 is CASSPSMAPTYEQYF. The CDR3 bases are TGTGCCAGCAGCCCCTCCATGGCCCCAACCTACGAGCAGTACTTC.

The chain combines TRBV7-6 with TRBJ2-7, with TRBD1 matching 8 bases. Unmatched junction bases numbered 7, after V lost 5 bases and J lost 4 bases. The CDR3 length is 14 residues. The V gene's germline CDR1 is SGHVS and CDR2 FNYEAQ. The CDR3 DNA reads TGTGCCAGCAGCCCCCGACAGGGGAAGTACGAGCAGTACTTC. Translation gives CASSPRQGKYEQYF.

The chain recombines TRBV5-1 with TRBJ1-2, with a tentative D call TRBD1 (5 bases). The CDR3 has 13 residues. The V and J ends lost 0 bases and 8 bases respectively, with 11 bases between them. From germline, CDR1 is SGHRS and CDR2 YFSETQ. CDR3 in amino acids: CASSLDWGEGYTF. The CDR3 nucleotides are TGCGCCAGCAGCTTGGATTGGGGGGAAGGCTACACCTTC.

This chain connects TRBV9 to TRBJ2-2, with D possibly being TRBD1 (6 bases). V lost 0 bases, J lost 8 bases, and 11 bases lay in between. The CDR3 extends over 14 amino acids. CDR1 SGDLS and CDR2 YYNGEE come from the germline V gene. CDR3 amino acids: CASSVGDTAGELFF. CDR3 in DNA: TGTGCCAGCAGCGTAGGGGACACCGCGGGGGAGCTGTTTTTT.

Points on this clone: Within the sample, other DNA sequences also encode this same CDR3. The genes are TRBV5-1 and TRBJ2-1, with D maybe TRBD1 (5 bases). Trimming removed 0 bases from V and 4 bases from J, with 8 bases in between. The CDR3 is made up of 14 amino acids. Germline CDR1 and CDR2: SGHRS and YFSETQ. CDR3 in DNA: TGCGCCAGCAGCTTGGGACAGACGTACAATGAGCAGTTCTTC. Translating gives CASSLGQTYNEQFF.

The chain employs TRBV6-5 and TRBJ1-3; 7 nucleotides match TRBD1. V gave up 5 bases and J gave up 4 bases; unmatched junction bases: 8. The CDR3 sequence is 15 residues long. Germline V gene data show CDR1 as MNHEY and CDR2 as SVGAGI. The CDR3 DNA follows: TGTGCCAGCAGTAGGACAGGACGTAGGGGAAACACCATATATTTT. Amino acid sequence: CASSRTGRRGNTIYF.

The chain combines TRBV6-1 with TRBJ2-1; no definite D call. Germline V gene data show CDR1 as MNHNS and CDR2 as SASEGT. The CDR3 loop spans 14 amino acids. Deletions cut 7 bases from V and 4 bases from J, with 14 bases between. As DNA, the CDR3 is TGTGCCAGCACCCTAGTCGGCGCATACAATGAGCAGTTCTTC. Translating gives CASTLVGAYNEQFF.

V gene TRBV6-6 combines with J gene TRBJ2-1; TRBD2 aligns across 16 bases. Germline loops: CDR1 MNHNY, CDR2 SVGAGI (reference sequence). The CDR3 sequence is 15 residues long. V dropped 6 bases and J dropped 9; count of bases not matched to a gene: 5. CDR3 nucleotides: TGTGCCAGCAGGGGGACTAGCGGGAGGGCCGGTGAGCAGTTCTTC. Translating gives CASRGTSGRAGEQFF.

This clone was observed a few times. The rearrangement uses TRBV19 and TRBJ1-1, with no clear D. There are 15 residues in the CDR3. Trimming took off 7 bases at V and 1 base at J, with 16 bases between the two ends. Germline V gene sequence: CDR1 LNHDA, CDR2 SQIVND (reference sequence). Here the CDR3 DNA reads TGTGCCAGTACCCCTGCGGGTGGCAGGAACACTGAAGCTTTCTTT. Its protein product is CASTPAGGRNTEAFF.

The V and J genes are TRBV19 and TRBJ2-3; weak D call: TRBD2 (6 bases). The CDR3 contains 14 residues. V was cut by 5 bases and J by 9 bases, with 18 bases left in between. CDR1 is LNHDA and CDR2 is SQIVND in the germline V gene (reference sequence). CDR3 region: CASSLRDSGRTQYF. In nucleotides, the CDR3 is TGTGCCAGTAGTCTCCGGGACTCCGGGCGGACGCAGTATTTT.

This chain links TRBV7-3 with TRBJ2-2; possible D gene TRBD1, 6 bases. The CDR3 is made up of 17 amino acids. Germline loops: CDR1 SGHTA, CDR2 FQGTGA. The V end was cut by 7 bases, the J end by 1 base, with 19 bases between. The CDR3 DNA sequence: TGTGCCAGCAACCAGGGGTCGAGGAGAATGAACACCGGGGAGCTGTTTTTT. This translates into CASNQGSRRMNTGELFF.

This rearrangement joins TRBV14 to TRBJ2-1; D call uncertain. This CDR3 spans 13 amino acids. Per the germline V gene, CDR1 is SGHDN and CDR2 is FVKESK. V dropped 5 bases and J dropped 0 bases, with 5 bases sitting between them. The CDR3 spells CASSRSSYNEQFF. CDR3 in DNA: TGTGCCAGCAGCAGGAGCTCCTACAATGAGCAGTTCTTC.

The V gene is TRBV2, the J gene TRBJ2-5; 8 nucleotides match TRBD1. The trim removed 5 bases at V and 3 bases at J, leaving 14 bases unmatched. This CDR3 contains 17 residues. Germline V gene data show CDR1 as SNHLY and CDR2 as FYNNEI. CDR3 sequence (DNA): TGTGCCAGCAGTCGAAGACAGGGGACCCGAGGGGAAGAGACCCAGTACTTC. Translating gives CASSRRQGTRGEETQYF. Filled out from reference TRBV2 and TRBJ2-5, the complete variable domain reads EPEVTQTPSHQVTQMGQEVILRCVPISNHLYFYWYRQILGQKVEFLVSFYNNEISEKSEIFDDQFSVERPDGSNFTLKIRSTKLEDSAMYFCASSRRQGTRGEETQYFGPGTRLLVL.

This chain links TRBV7-9 with TRBJ2-5; D not resolved. There are 11 residues in the CDR3. The germline CDR1 and CDR2 sequences are SEHNR and FQNEAQ (reference sequence). The ends were cut back, 4 bases at V and 5 bases at J, with 5 bases in the middle. The CDR3 nucleotides are TGTGCCAGCAGCTCCCGTGAGACCCAGTACTTC. This encodes CASSSRETQYF.

This chain connects TRBV30 to TRBJ2-5; the match to TRBD1 covers 7 bases. Trimming removed 1 base from V and 2 bases from J; junction bases left unmatched: 10. The germline CDR1 and CDR2 sequences are GTSNPN and SVGIG (reference sequence). The CDR3 loop spans 16 amino acids. In DNA, the CDR3 is TGTGCCTGGAGTGCCCTTCTAGGGACAGTACAAGAGACCCAGTACTTC. It specifies CAWSALLGTVQETQYF.